The text below deals with one TCR beta chain. Its antigen is unknown. After extraction with the RNeasy kit, about 0.5 to 1 ug of the RNA was reverse transcribed using random hexamers. Amplification of TCR beta CDR3 by immunoSEQ multiplex PCR spanned 54 Vbeta and 13 Jbeta. TCRdb re-called the immunoSEQ multiplex PCR reads through MiXCR, storing one row per CDR3 protein. The sample shows about 160,000 distinct CDR3 sequences, 94% of them seen only once. The data are from a study of CD8 T cells in Susac syndrome. Overall study findings and caveats: The study recognized that the number of individuals in its TCR sequencing and HLA analysis was relatively small.

The clonotype was recovered from a human donor with multiple sclerosis. The source material was CD4+ T cells from PBMCs.

DNA for the CDR3: TGCGCCAGCACCGTCGAGGGGGCCGGGGAGACCCAGTACTTC. This gives the protein CASTVEGAGETQYF. This sequence joins TRBV5-1 and TRBJ2-5; 7 bases are a match to TRBD1. This CDR3 region has 14 residues. The germline gives CDR1 SGHRS, CDR2 YFSETQ. The ends lost 6 bases at V and 5 bases at J; junction bases unmatched: 10.